This TCR beta chain came from a study of OX40 agonist ivuxolimab in advanced cancers. CDR1 is MNHNS, CDR2 SASEGT, per germline. V was trimmed by 4 bases and J by 5 bases, leaving 8 bases between them. The CDR3 sequence is 12 residues long. The method was immunoSEQ multiplex PCR; TCRdb's version includes in-frame clones alone and lacks a portion of them. The sample carries around 78,000 clones, 80% to 90% recorded once. Here the sequenced sample was CD4+ or CD8+ T cells sorted from blood, taken in a trial of the OX40 agonist ivuxolimab. This receptor was identified in an adult with an advanced solid tumor such as melanoma, head and neck, liver or kidney cancer. The V gene is TRBV6-1, the J gene TRBJ2-5; D uncertain. As DNA, the CDR3 is TGTGCCAGCAGTGTTTTGATGGAGACCCAGTACTTC. Residues: CASSVLMETQYF.